A selection of T cell receptor beta chains follows, all from one sample in a study of blood T cell repertoires in COVID-19. The protocol was immunoSEQ multiplex PCR, while the TCRdb copy is restricted to in-frame clones and leaves out a portion. The sample lists a few hundred thousand clones; about four fifths were seen once. The sequenced sample consisted of PBMCs or T cells enriched from blood (not recorded which). These TCRs come from a woman in her forties or fifties who had recovered from COVID-19. The CDR3 runs from the conserved cysteine through the conserved F or W. The order of the fields is J gene, clone size, V gene, D gene, CDR3 DNA, CDR3 protein. The D gene is left open where the match is weak. Only some rows state a clone size, as once, few, many or a class for expanded clones.

J gene: TRBJ2-1
clone size: NA
V gene: TRBV2
D gene: TRBD2
CDR3 DNA: TGTGCCAGCATACTAGCGAACGGGGCCTACAATGAGCAGTTCTTC
CDR3 protein: CASILANGAYNEQFF

J gene: TRBJ1-5
clone size: NA
V gene: TRBV6-5
D gene: NA
CDR3 DNA: TGTGCCAGCAGTAGACAGGTAGATCAGCCCCAGCATTTT
CDR3 protein: CASSRQVDQPQHF

J gene: TRBJ1-1
clone size: once
V gene: TRBV29-1
D gene: NA
CDR3 DNA: TGCAGCGTTGAGCTCAGTTCGAACACTGAAGCTTTCTTT
CDR3 protein: CSVELSSNTEAFF

J gene: TRBJ1-2
clone size: few
V gene: TRBV5-8
D gene: TRBD1
CDR3 DNA: TGTGCCAGCAGAGGTAGGGGACAGCTCACCGGTGGCTACACCTTC
CDR3 protein: CASRGRGQLTGGYTF

J gene: TRBJ1-1
clone size: few
V gene: TRBV9
D gene: NA
CDR3 DNA: TGTGCCAGCAGCGCCCGGACAGATATGAACACTGAAGCTTTCTTT
CDR3 protein: CASSARTDMNTEAFF

J gene: TRBJ2-1
clone size: NA
V gene: TRBV4-1
D gene: TRBD2
CDR3 DNA: TGCGCCAGCAGCCAAGCAGCACTAGCGGTCTACAATGAGCAGTTCTTC
CDR3 protein: CASSQAALAVYNEQFF

J gene: TRBJ1-2
clone size: NA
V gene: TRBV6-5
D gene: TRBD1
CDR3 DNA: TGTGCCAGCAGCTCGTCAGGGGGTGGCTACACCTTC
CDR3 protein: CASSSSGGGYTF

J gene: TRBJ2-1
clone size: NA
V gene: TRBV10-3
D gene: NA
CDR3 DNA: TGTGCCATCAGTGAGTTGGGAGGTACCATAAATGAGCAGTTCTTC
CDR3 protein: CAISELGGTINEQFF

J gene: TRBJ2-1
clone size: NA
V gene: TRBV11-3
D gene: TRBD2
CDR3 DNA: TGTGCCAGCAGCTCGGCGGCGGCGCGGGGGGGCCGCTACAATGAGCAGTTCTTC
CDR3 protein: CASSSAAARGGRYNEQFF

J gene: TRBJ2-1
clone size: NA
V gene: TRBV18
D gene: TRBD1
CDR3 DNA: TGTGCCAGCTCAGGGACAGGGGGTGAGCAGTTCTTC
CDR3 protein: CASSGTGGEQFF

J gene: TRBJ1-4
clone size: NA
V gene: TRBV29-1
D gene: NA
CDR3 DNA: TGCAGCGTTGAAGATGTAGGGGTGAATGAAAAACTGTTTTTT
CDR3 protein: CSVEDVGVNEKLFF

J gene: TRBJ1-1
clone size: NA
V gene: TRBV18
D gene: NA
CDR3 DNA: TGTGCCAGTTACTGGACAGCGAACACTGAAGCTTTCTTT
CDR3 protein: CASYWTANTEAFF

J gene: TRBJ1-1
clone size: NA
V gene: TRBV30
D gene: NA
CDR3 DNA: TGTGCCTGGAGTGTAAGCGGCAGGGGGAACACTGAAGCTTTCTTT
CDR3 protein: CAWSVSGRGNTEAFF

J gene: TRBJ1-2
clone size: NA
V gene: TRBV9
D gene: TRBD1
CDR3 DNA: TGTGCCAGCAGCTCCGACGGACAGGGGGCTCACTATGGCTACACCTTC
CDR3 protein: CASSSDGQGAHYGYTF

J gene: TRBJ2-1
clone size: NA
V gene: TRBV19
D gene: TRBD2
CDR3 DNA: TGTGCCAGTAGGAAAGCGGGGGGGAACAATGAGCAGTTCTTC
CDR3 protein: CASRKAGGNNEQFF

J gene: TRBJ1-2
clone size: NA
V gene: TRBV2
D gene: NA
CDR3 DNA: TGTGCCAGCAGTGAAGCTATACAGGGCATCTATGGCTACACCTTC
CDR3 protein: CASSEAIQGIYGYTF

J gene: TRBJ1-2
clone size: NA
V gene: TRBV10-3
D gene: TRBD1
CDR3 DNA: TGTGCCATCAGCGGCGGGGACAGCCAGAACTATGGCTACACCTTC
CDR3 protein: CAISGGDSQNYGYTF

J gene: TRBJ2-2
clone size: NA
V gene: TRBV6-2/TRBV6-3
D gene: TRBD2
CDR3 DNA: TGTGCCAGCAGCCGCACCGGACTAGCGGGGGGGAACACCGGGGAGCTGTTTTTT
CDR3 protein: CASSRTGLAGGNTGELFF

J gene: TRBJ1-1
clone size: NA
V gene: TRBV10-3
D gene: NA
CDR3 DNA: TGTGCCATCAATGGACAGAAGAACACTGAAGCTTTCTTT
CDR3 protein: CAINGQKNTEAFF

J gene: TRBJ2-2
clone size: NA
V gene: TRBV10-3
D gene: NA
CDR3 DNA: TGTGCCATCAGTGAGGGGACTGACGTCGGGACCGGGGAGCTGTTTTTT
CDR3 protein: CAISEGTDVGTGELFF

J gene: TRBJ1-1
clone size: NA
V gene: TRBV11-1
D gene: TRBD1
CDR3 DNA: TGTGCCAGCAGCGCCCAGGGGGCTCGAGTTCGGGCTTTCTTT
CDR3 protein: CASSAQGARVRAFF

J gene: TRBJ2-7
clone size: NA
V gene: TRBV10-3
D gene: TRBD1
CDR3 DNA: TGTGCCATCAGTGAGTCCATAGGACAGGGAGGTTACGAGCAGTACTTC
CDR3 protein: CAISESIGQGGYEQYF

J gene: TRBJ2-5
clone size: NA
V gene: TRBV7-8
D gene: NA
CDR3 DNA: TGTGCCAGCAGGGACACTTTCGGGACCCAGTACTTC
CDR3 protein: CASRDTFGTQYF

J gene: TRBJ1-1
clone size: NA
V gene: TRBV14
D gene: NA
CDR3 DNA: TGTGCCAGCAGCCGACAGAGTAACACTGAAGCTTTCTTT
CDR3 protein: CASSRQSNTEAFF

J gene: TRBJ1-2
clone size: NA
V gene: TRBV3-1/TRBV3-2
D gene: TRBD1
CDR3 DNA: TGTGCCAGCAGCGGCTTGGCGCAGGGGGCTAACTATGGCTACACCTTC
CDR3 protein: CASSGLAQGANYGYTF

J gene: TRBJ2-7
clone size: NA
V gene: TRBV19
D gene: NA
CDR3 DNA: TGTGCCAGTAGTCGACAGGTTAGCTCCTACGAGCAGTACTTC
CDR3 protein: CASSRQVSSYEQYF

J gene: TRBJ1-1
clone size: NA
V gene: TRBV30
D gene: NA
CDR3 DNA: TGTGCCTGGAGTCTACAGGGAAACACTGAAGCTTTCTTT
CDR3 protein: CAWSLQGNTEAFF

J gene: TRBJ2-7
clone size: NA
V gene: TRBV7-2
D gene: TRBD2
CDR3 DNA: TGTGCCAGCAGCTTAGGGACTAGCGGAGACTCCTACGAGCAGTACTTC
CDR3 protein: CASSLGTSGDSYEQYF

J gene: TRBJ2-1
clone size: NA
V gene: TRBV3-1/TRBV3-2
D gene: TRBD2
CDR3 DNA: TGTGCCACCTCAGCGGGGGGGGGACGTGAGCAGTTCTTC
CDR3 protein: CATSAGGGREQFF

J gene: TRBJ2-7
clone size: NA
V gene: TRBV30
D gene: TRBD1
CDR3 DNA: TGTGCCTGGAGTGTACCCGGGACAGGATCCTACGAGCAGTACTTC
CDR3 protein: CAWSVPGTGSYEQYF

J gene: TRBJ2-7
clone size: once
V gene: TRBV3-1/TRBV3-2
D gene: TRBD2
CDR3 DNA: TGTGCCAGCAGCCGGTACGGGGTTGCGGGAGAGACCCACGAGCAGTACTTC
CDR3 protein: CASSRYGVAGETHEQYF

J gene: TRBJ1-1
clone size: NA
V gene: TRBV3-1/TRBV3-2
D gene: TRBD1
CDR3 DNA: TGTGCCAGCAGCCCCCCAAGGGACAGGGGCACTGAAGCTTTCTTT
CDR3 protein: CASSPPRDRGTEAFF

J gene: TRBJ1-2
clone size: NA
V gene: TRBV2
D gene: NA
CDR3 DNA: TGTGCCAGCAGTGACGCGCGTAACTATGGCTACACCTTC
CDR3 protein: CASSDARNYGYTF

J gene: TRBJ2-2
clone size: NA
V gene: TRBV6-4
D gene: TRBD1
CDR3 DNA: TGTGCCAGCAGTCCTACAGGGGTGGCGAGCACCGGGGAGCTGTTTTTT
CDR3 protein: CASSPTGVASTGELFF

J gene: TRBJ1-1
clone size: NA
V gene: TRBV6-5
D gene: NA
CDR3 DNA: TGTGCCAGCACTCAGGGCCAGGGAGGAAGAGCTTTCTTT
CDR3 protein: CASTQGQGGRAFF

J gene: TRBJ2-2
clone size: NA
V gene: TRBV19
D gene: TRBD1
CDR3 DNA: TGTGCCAGTAGTATCGACAGGGCTGGCACCGGGGAGCTGTTTTTT
CDR3 protein: CASSIDRAGTGELFF

J gene: TRBJ1-4
clone size: NA
V gene: TRBV4-3
D gene: NA
CDR3 DNA: TGCGCCAGCAGCCAAGTTTTACAGCGGGGAGAAAAACTGTTTTTT
CDR3 protein: CASSQVLQRGEKLFF

J gene: TRBJ1-3
clone size: NA
V gene: TRBV19
D gene: NA
CDR3 DNA: TGTGCCACCGGGGGAGGGGCCAACACCATATATTTT
CDR3 protein: CATGGGANTIYF

J gene: TRBJ2-1
clone size: NA
V gene: TRBV7-2
D gene: TRBD2
CDR3 DNA: TGTGCCAGCAACAAGGGGACTAGCGGTAAAAATGAGCAGTTCTTC
CDR3 protein: CASNKGTSGKNEQFF

J gene: TRBJ1-5
clone size: NA
V gene: TRBV27
D gene: NA
CDR3 DNA: TGTGCCAGCAGTTTCCCCCTCGACAGGTACCTTCATAGCAATCAGCCCCAGCATTTT
CDR3 protein: CASSFPLDRYLHSNQPQHF

J gene: TRBJ1-2
clone size: once
V gene: TRBV5-4
D gene: NA
CDR3 DNA: TGTGCCAGCAGCTTGGCAGGTCGGAACTATGGCTACACCTTC
CDR3 protein: CASSLAGRNYGYTF

J gene: TRBJ1-3
clone size: NA
V gene: TRBV19
D gene: NA
CDR3 DNA: TGTGCCAGTAGTAGATCGGACAGCTCTGGAAACACCATATATTTT
CDR3 protein: CASSRSDSSGNTIYF